This entry features one T cell receptor beta chain sequence. Profiled with immunoSEQ multiplex PCR; TCRdb holds only in-frame clones, not every one. In the table there are around 94,000 clones, approximately 80% of which are singletons. These data are taken from a study of blood T cell repertoires in COVID-19. Study-level information: In each case, the material was cDNA or gDNA derived from T cells, B-cell-depleted T cells, or PBMCs.

CDR1 and CDR2 from the germline V gene are SGDLS and YYNGEE. V lost 1 base, J lost 3 bases, and 11 bases lay in between. This CDR3 has 16 residues. The sequence was collected from a man aged 55 to 70 with active or convalescent COVID-19. The chain recombines TRBV9 with TRBJ2-6; D is possibly TRBD2 (5 bases). Sequenced: peripheral blood. CDR3 DNA: TGTGCCAGCAGCGTACTCGGGGTTTATGGGGCCAACGTCCTGACTTTC. Its protein product is CASSVLGVYGANVLTF.